Included here is one T cell receptor beta chain sequence, with context. These data originate in a study of T cell changes during pregnancy in multiple sclerosis. Germline loops: CDR1 SGHRS, CDR2 YFSETQ. The V gene lost 0 bases and the J gene lost 1 base, with 14 bases spanning the gap. The CDR3 is 16 residues long. TCRdb's copy holds only in-frame clones and misses some; the assay was immunoSEQ multiplex PCR. The sample includes over 90,000 clones, approximately 93% seen only once; the top ten take 0.99%. The TCR was taken from a female donor with multiple sclerosis, enrolled in a pregnancy study. The input for sequencing was peripheral blood, taken after pregnancy. The chain has TRBV5-1 and TRBJ2-7, with D maybe TRBD2 (5 bases). This CDR3 is CASSLVLGGMSYEQYF. In DNA form, the CDR3 reads TGCGCCAGCAGCTTGGTATTAGGAGGAATGTCCTACGAGCAGTACTTC.